Presented here are 25 T cell receptor beta chains from one specimen sequenced in a study of cytomegalovirus exposure and HLA in healthy donors. PCR amplification relied on 60 Vbeta primers (plus 13 Jbeta primers). Sequencing used immunoSEQ multiplex PCR; TCRdb keeps in-frame clones, though not all of them. This table has roughly 130,000 clones, 75% to 85% appearing once. Sequenced: PBMCs. Receptors originate from a woman between 18 and 29 years old in good health and CMV-seropositive.

This rearrangement joins TRBV15 to TRBJ2-3, with D possibly matching TRBD2 (7 bases). The CDR3 sequence is 17 residues long. Trimming removed 4 bases at V and 4 bases at J, with 21 bases between. The germline V gene has CDR1 LNHNV and CDR2 YYDKDF (reference sequence). CDR3 nucleotides: TGTGCCACCAGCATCCGATTGGGGGGGCCAGTCTCAGATACGCAGTATTTT. Translation gives CATSIRLGGPVSDTQYF.

This clone is a singleton in its sample. V and J are TRBV9 and TRBJ2-5, with D hard to call. CDR3 length: 13 amino acids. In germline, CDR1 is SGDLS, CDR2 YYNGEE. Trimming left V 0 bases short and J 4 bases short, with 7 bases between. The CDR3, as DNA: TGTGCCAGCAGCGTAGGCCTAGGAGAGACCCAGTACTTC. Residues: CASSVGLGETQYF.

CDR3 protein: CASRDSGGRGTQYF. CDR3 DNA: TGTGCCAGTAGGGATAGCGGGGGGCGAGGGACCCAGTACTTC. The V call is TRBV19, the J call TRBJ2-5; 10 bases map to TRBD2. The CDR3 runs to 14 residues. The V gene end was trimmed by 6 bases and the J gene end by 7 bases; junction bases not matched to a gene: 8. CDR1 and CDR2 (germline): LNHDA, SQIVND (reference sequence).

The rearrangement uses TRBV28 and TRBJ2-1, with D perhaps TRBD2 (6 bases). CDR1 and CDR2 (germline): MDHEN, SYDVKM. This CDR3 has 15 amino acids. The germline V and J ends were trimmed by 2 bases and 5 bases, with 13 bases remaining between them. The CDR3: CASSLRGRSNNEQFF. In DNA, the CDR3 is TGTGCCAGCAGTTTACGAGGGAGGAGTAACAATGAGCAGTTCTTC.

The V gene is TRBV27, the J gene TRBJ2-3; 9 nucleotides align to TRBD1. Germline V CDR1 and CDR2: MNHEY, SMNVEV (reference sequence). The V and J ends lost 5 bases and 5 bases, in that order; junction bases with no gene match: 11. The CDR3 consists of 16 residues. CDR3 residues: CASSLATTGGIDTQYF. The DNA for the CDR3 is TGTGCCAGCAGTCTGGCCACGACAGGGGGGATAGATACGCAGTATTTT.

Of note for this clone: This same CDR3 is encoded by further DNA sequences in the sample. CDR3: CASKPSGAGAHLTDTQYF. The CDR3 nucleotides are TGTGCCAGCAAACCTTCTGGAGCGGGGGCGCACCTCACAGATACGCAGTATTTT. The V and J genes are TRBV2 and TRBJ2-3, with TRBD2 identical over 8 bases. The V and J ends lost 7 bases and 2 bases, in that order; junction bases with no gene match: 17. The CDR3 runs 18 residues. Germline-derived CDR1 and CDR2 are SNHLY and FYNNEI.

The chain is built from TRBV6-5 and TRBJ1-4; TRBD1 might be the D (5 bases). The V and J ends lost 5 bases and 0 bases respectively, with 10 bases between them. CDR1 MNHEY and CDR2 SVGAGI come from the germline V gene. There are 15 residues in the CDR3. DNA for the CDR3: TGTGCCAGCAGTCGAGCAGGGTCAACTAATGAAAAACTGTTTTTT. Its protein is CASSRAGSTNEKLFF.

The rearrangement uses TRBV4-1 and TRBJ2-3, with a tentative D call TRBD2 (5 bases). V was shortened by 3 bases and J by 1 base, with 8 bases between the two germline ends. Germline values: CDR1 MGHRA, CDR2 YSYEKL. The CDR3 covers 14 residues. The CDR3 loop is CASSQAGGTDTQYF. CDR3 coding DNA: TGCGCCAGCAGCCAGGCCGGGGGCACAGATACGCAGTATTTT.

This sequence joins TRBV7-6 and TRBJ1-6, with a weak D call TRBD1 (5 bases). CDR3 length equals 14 residues. From germline, CDR1 is SGHVS and CDR2 FNYEAQ. Trimming cost V 5 bases and J 5 bases, with 10 bases left between them. CDR3 sequence reads: CASSTGTDNSPLHF. In DNA, the CDR3 is TGTGCCAGCAGCACCGGGACTGATAATTCACCCCTCCACTTT.

The J gene is TRBJ1-1, the V gene TRBV7-9; D may be TRBD1 (6 bases). V was cut by 5 bases and J by 1 base, with 17 bases left in between. The CDR3 sequence is 16 residues long. Looked up from germline, CDR1 is SEHNR and CDR2 is FQNEAQ (reference sequence). DNA for the CDR3: TGTGCCAGCAGCCGCTCCACCTCGGGACAGAACACTGAAGCTTTCTTT. Its protein is CASSRSTSGQNTEAFF.

Remarks on this clone: Its ends do not fully match the called genes, so a read error is possible. This chain uses TRBV7-9 with TRBJ2-7, with 9 bases lining up with TRBD1. Germline values: CDR1 SEHNR, CDR2 FQNEAQ (reference sequence). This CDR3 is built from 13 residues. The CDR3 DNA is TGTTCCAGCAGTAGGGACAGGGACTACGAGCAGTACTTC. Its translation is CSSSRDRDYEQYF.

The CDR3 sequence: CASSAPGQGWAEAFF. The CDR3 DNA reads as TGTGCCAGCAGCGCGCCAGGACAGGGTTGGGCTGAAGCTTTCTTT. This chain links TRBV25-1 with TRBJ1-1, with TRBD1 matching 8 bases. Trimming at V came to 6 bases and at J to 6 bases, leaving 12 bases not matched to a gene. This CDR3 contains 15 residues. The germline gives CDR1 MGHDK, CDR2 SYGVNS.

This rearrangement joins TRBV5-8 to TRBJ2-5; 8 positions agree with TRBD2. Unmatched junction bases numbered 5, after V lost 4 bases and J lost 3 bases. The germline gives CDR1 SGHTS, CDR2 YDEGEE. This CDR3 has 14 residues. The CDR3 DNA sequence: TGTGCCAGCAGCCCACTAGCGGATAAAGAGACCCAGTACTTC. This codes for CASSPLADKETQYF.

This chain uses TRBV11-2 with TRBJ2-5, with 9 bases fitting TRBD2. The germline V gene has CDR1 SGHAT and CDR2 FQNNGV. CDR3 size: 16 residues. Trimming at V came to 5 bases and at J to 5 bases, leaving 12 bases not matched to a gene. CDR3 residues: CASSPPSGGRTETQYF. For the CDR3, the DNA is TGTGCCAGCAGCCCACCGAGCGGGGGGCGGACGGAGACCCAGTACTTC.

This chain connects TRBV27 to TRBJ2-2, with 7 positions matching TRBD2. Trimming at V came to 0 bases and at J to 4 bases, leaving 2 bases not matched to a gene. The CDR3 is made up of 15 amino acids. Germline CDR1 MNHEY, CDR2 SMNVEV (reference sequence). The CDR3 here is CASSLSGLSTGELFF. Written as DNA, the CDR3 is TGTGCCAGCAGTTTATCGGGACTAAGCACCGGGGAGCTGTTTTTT.

The V call is TRBV30, the J call TRBJ1-4, with D possibly matching TRBD1 (5 bases). CDR1 and CDR2 from the germline V gene are GTSNPN and SVGIG (reference sequence). This CDR3 contains 13 residues. V lost 4 bases to trimming and J lost 7 bases, with 13 bases between them. The CDR3 DNA reads TGTGCCTGGACTCCAGGGAAGGGTGAAAAACTGTTTTTT. It codes for CAWTPGKGEKLFF.

This chain links TRBV6-1 with TRBJ2-7; D possibly corresponds to TRBD2 (6 bases). The CDR3 covers 13 residues. V was cut by 4 bases and J by 2 bases, with 9 bases left in between. The germline V gene encodes CDR1 MNHNS and CDR2 SASEGT. This CDR3 reads CASSGGETYEQYF. The CDR3 DNA reads TGTGCCAGCAGTGGGGGGGAGACCTACGAGCAGTACTTC.

This clone occurred a few times. This chain connects TRBV11-2 to TRBJ2-3; D not certain. Trimming pared 5 bases from V and 7 bases from J, leaving 10 bases between. CDR3 length: 12 amino acids. Germline CDR1 reads SGHAT; CDR2 reads FQNNGV. The CDR3 sequence is CASSRDLYTQYF. The CDR3 nucleotides are TGTGCCAGCAGCCGAGATCTATATACGCAGTATTTT.

This chain links TRBV5-4 with TRBJ2-7; 8 bases map to TRBD1. Germline lookup yields CDR1 SGHNT and CDR2 YYREEE (reference sequence). This CDR3 is built from 14 residues. J lost 0 bases, V lost 7 bases, and 6 bases had no gene match. This chain's CDR3 is CASSGTGLSYEQYF. The CDR3 bases are TGTGCCAGCTCTGGGACAGGCCTCTCCTACGAGCAGTACTTC.

This clone has only a few counts. This chain connects TRBV5-4 to TRBJ2-7; tentatively, D is TRBD1 (5 bases). V was pared by 3 bases and J by 4 bases, with 11 bases between. The CDR3 sequence is 13 residues long. CDR1 and CDR2 from the germline V gene are SGHNT and YYREEE (reference sequence). CDR3: CASSWGAAYEQYF. Here the CDR3 DNA reads TGTGCCAGCAGCTGGGGCGCAGCTTACGAGCAGTACTTC.

The rearrangement uses TRBV4-1 and TRBJ2-1; D possibly corresponds to TRBD2 (6 bases). Germline V lookup: CDR1 MGHRA, CDR2 YSYEKL. V gave up 2 bases and J gave up 6 bases, with 11 bases separating them. The CDR3 is 14 amino acids. CDR3 sequence (DNA): TGCGCCAGCAGCCAACGGGGGTCTATCAATGAGCAGTTCTTC. Translating it yields CASSQRGSINEQFF.

The chain links TRBV5-1 to TRBJ1-5; a possible D gene is TRBD1 (5 bases). This CDR3 has 14 amino acids. Trimming removed 0 bases from V and 5 bases from J, with 9 bases in between. CDR1 and CDR2 from the germline V gene are SGHRS and YFSETQ. The CDR3 here is CASSLAGEYQPQHF. In DNA, the CDR3 is TGCGCCAGCAGCTTGGCGGGGGAGTATCAGCCCCAGCATTTT.

This sequence joins TRBV11-2 and TRBJ1-4, with TRBD1 matching 8 bases. Germline CDR1 SGHAT, CDR2 FQNNGV. This CDR3 is 15 amino acids long. Trimming cost V 5 bases and J 7 bases; bases outside gene matches: 9. The CDR3 loop reads CASSPRTGRGEKLFF. The CDR3 DNA reads TGTGCCAGCAGCCCCCGGACAGGGCGGGGTGAAAAACTGTTTTTT.

This clone was recorded a few times. The CDR3 DNA reads as TGCAGCGTTGAATCGGGGATTGATAAAAACATTCAGTACTTC. Residues: CSVESGIDKNIQYF. The V call is TRBV29-1, the J call TRBJ2-4; tentative D call: TRBD2 (5 bases). The CDR3 length is 14 residues. Trimming left V 2 bases short and J 4 bases short, with 12 bases between. Per germline, CDR1 SQVTM and CDR2 ANQGSEA.

The genes are TRBV10-3 and TRBJ2-5; maybe TRBD2 (5 bases). The tail of the sequence fits TRBJ2-7 better, so the J call may be wrong. Germline CDR1 reads ENHRY; CDR2 reads SYGVKD. This CDR3 contains 16 residues. DNA of the CDR3: TGTGCCATCAGTGAGTCGCGACCCGGGAAAATCTACGAGCAGTACTTC. This gives the protein CAISESRPGKIYEQYF.